This record covers a single TCR beta chain. Its antigen is unidentified. CDR1 KGHSH and CDR2 LQKENI come from the germline V gene. This CDR3 is built from 15 residues. Trimming shortened V by 2 bases and J by 0 bases, and 11 bases separated the two germline ends. The source of the sample is a study of identical twins. Study observations and caveats: In monozygotic twins, models underestimated the sharing of out-of-frame TCR alpha. Among beta out-of-frame sequences, excess sharing between twins appeared weaker.

One entry per CDR3 protein, called by TCRdb with MiXCR from the 5' RACE reads. The sample has under 300,000 distinct CDR3 sequences, over 12% seen once. V and J are TRBV18 and TRBJ2-7; the D call may be TRBD1 or TRBD2 (5 bases each). The receptor was derived from a woman aged 18 to 35 in good health. The sample taken for sequencing was memory (CD45RO+) T cells sorted from blood. The CDR3 is CASSPSAGSSYEQYF. CDR3 nucleotide sequence: TGTGCCAGCTCACCATCGGCAGGGAGCTCCTACGAGCAGTACTTC.